This T cell receptor beta chain came from a study of blood T cell repertoires in COVID-19. Clones were sequenced by immunoSEQ multiplex PCR, and TCRdb holds only the in-frame ones, with some missing. The profile covers more than 100,000 clones, with around 90% appearing a single time and 3.1% taken by the ten largest. The junction had 10 bases not matched to a gene; V was cut back by 3 bases and J by 0 bases. Germline CDR1 is SGHNT and CDR2 is YYREEE (reference sequence). The CDR3 totals 18 residues. V and J are TRBV5-4 and TRBJ2-1; 9 bases are a match to TRBD1. The sequence was collected from a man in his fifties in a cohort sampled during active COVID-19. What was sequenced was peripheral blood. The CDR3 here is CASSSTTGGPSSYNEQFF. For the CDR3, the DNA is TGTGCCAGCAGCTCTACTACAGGGGGCCCCAGCTCCTACAATGAGCAGTTCTTC.